This T cell receptor (beta chain) was profiled in a study of CD4 T cells in relation to SARS-CoV-2 and coronaviruses. Whole-study context: Convalescent patients had median age roughly 35 years, range about 20 to 75.

Assay used: immunoSEQ multiplex PCR; TCRdb lists only in-frame clones, some missing. The sample has some 43,000 clones, roughly 80% seen once. Overall study findings and caveats: This crossreactivity analysis covered spike protein alone, no other viral proteins.

Sorted naive or memory CD4+ cells met CEF peptides for 10 days. CDR3 length: 13 residues. The V end lost 0 bases, the J end lost 3 bases, and 9 bases lay between the germline ends. The germline gives CDR1 SQVTM, CDR2 ANQGSEA. To note about this clone: Its antigen remains unidentified.

The chain recombines TRBV29-1 with TRBJ2-7, with D tentatively TRBD1 (6 bases). This clonotype was obtained from an adult with COVID-19. The specimen sequenced was naive CD4+ T cells from PBMCs, cultured in vitro. Subset in this sample: naive CD4+ T cells isolated by negative enrichment. The CDR3 DNA follows: TGCAGCGTTGAAGATCCGACAGGCTACGAGCAGTACTTC. Protein sequence: CSVEDPTGYEQYF.